This TCR beta chain is from a study of blood T cell repertoires in COVID-19. Study at large: The United States, Italy and Spain were the sources of the acute and convalescent COVID-19 samples. Nucleic acid was either cDNA or gDNA, and it came from T cells, B-cell-depleted T cells, or PBMCs.

Trimming took 5 bases from V and 7 from J; bases not matched to a gene: 13. Germline CDR1 MNHEY, CDR2 SVGAGI. The CDR3 extends over 15 amino acids. This clone was picked up one time. Authors' processing steps: Reference gene primer amplification in the assay estimated nucleated cell counts. The assay was immunoSEQ multiplex PCR, and TCRdb's table has in-frame clones only and misses some. Clone size and V and J calls were adopted from that table, with D and trimming inferred from the DNA. Found here are roughly 160,000 clones, about 85% of them singletons; the top ten hold roughly 0.99%. Sample: peripheral blood. The receptor comes from a man between 18 and 35 years old with acute or convalescent COVID-19. This chain links TRBV6-5 with TRBJ1-2; 7 bases match TRBD1. The CDR3 nucleotides read TGTGCCAGCAGTCCTATTGAGGGGGCTCGGAGTGGCTACACCTTC. This sequence encodes CASSPIEGARSGYTF.